These T cell receptor beta chains were read from a single sample in a study of PD-1 blockade in classical Hodgkin lymphoma. Profiled with immunoSEQ multiplex PCR; TCRdb holds only in-frame clones, not every one. Among approximately 90,000 clones listed, around 90% were seen once. The specimen was peripheral blood mononuclear cells (PBMCs), collected before the second cycle of nivolumab. These receptors were collected from a human donor with classical Hodgkin lymphoma. Both conserved end residues are part of each CDR3. The D gene is left open where the match is weak. Expanded clones get a size class; other rows say once, few or many, or leave the size out.

d_call: TRBD1; v_call: TRBV5-6; j_call: TRBJ1-5; clone_size: once; cdr3_aa: CASSLSPDRSGGQPQHF; cdr3_nt: TGTGCCAGCAGCTTGTCCCCGGACAGGTCGGGCGGTCAGCCCCAGCATTTT
d_call: -; v_call: TRBV7-6; j_call: TRBJ1-1; clone_size: -; cdr3_aa: CASRRGTEAFF; cdr3_nt: TGTGCCAGCAGACGGGGTACTGAAGCTTTCTTT
d_call: TRBD1; v_call: TRBV4-1; j_call: TRBJ1-4; clone_size: -; cdr3_aa: CASSQRGLNEKLFF; cdr3_nt: TGCGCCAGCAGCCAGAGGGGGCTTAATGAAAAACTGTTTTTT
d_call: -; v_call: TRBV28; j_call: TRBJ2-7; clone_size: -; cdr3_aa: CASSLSLYVEQYF; cdr3_nt: TGTGCCAGCAGTTTATCTTTATACGTGGAGCAGTACTTC
d_call: TRBD1; v_call: TRBV10-3; j_call: TRBJ2-1; clone_size: -; cdr3_aa: CAIRGQGGSSEQFF; cdr3_nt: TGTGCCATCAGGGGACAGGGAGGGTCAAGTGAGCAGTTCTTC
d_call: -; v_call: TRBV7-9; j_call: TRBJ1-2; clone_size: -; cdr3_aa: CASSFGPNTLGYTF; cdr3_nt: TGTGCCAGCAGTTTCGGCCCCAACACCCTTGGCTACACCTTC
d_call: -; v_call: TRBV10-2; j_call: TRBJ2-3; clone_size: -; cdr3_aa: CASSEFGPPGTDTQYF; cdr3_nt: TGCGCCAGCAGTGAATTCGGGCCCCCCGGCACAGATACGCAGTATTTT
d_call: TRBD2; v_call: TRBV5-1; j_call: TRBJ2-7; clone_size: -; cdr3_aa: CASSSGTGTSGLLEQCF; cdr3_nt: TGCGCCAGCAGCTCGGGGACCGGGACTAGCGGTCTGTTGGAGCAGTGCTTC
d_call: TRBD1; v_call: TRBV27; j_call: TRBJ1-2; clone_size: few; cdr3_aa: CASSGQEGAGGYTF; cdr3_nt: TGTGCCAGCAGCGGGCAAGAGGGGGCTGGTGGCTACACCTTC
d_call: -; v_call: TRBV28; j_call: TRBJ1-5; clone_size: -; cdr3_aa: CASSFDRTYQPQHF; cdr3_nt: TGTGCCAGCAGTTTCGACAGAACCTATCAGCCCCAGCATTTT
d_call: TRBD1; v_call: TRBV23-1; j_call: TRBJ1-5; clone_size: -; cdr3_aa: CASSQGTGKGNNQPQHF; cdr3_nt: TGCGCCAGCAGTCAGGGGACAGGGAAGGGGAACAATCAGCCCCAGCATTTT
d_call: -; v_call: TRBV2; j_call: TRBJ1-2; clone_size: -; cdr3_aa: CASRGGYYGYTF; cdr3_nt: TGTGCCAGCAGGGGGGGATACTATGGCTACACCTTC
d_call: -; v_call: TRBV6-5; j_call: TRBJ1-1; clone_size: once; cdr3_aa: CASSYSMVNTEAFF; cdr3_nt: TGTGCCAGCAGTTACTCGATGGTTAACACTGAAGCTTTCTTT
d_call: -; v_call: TRBV30; j_call: TRBJ2-1; clone_size: once; cdr3_aa: CASSVYGYNEQFF; cdr3_nt: TGTGCTAGTAGCGTTTACGGGTACAATGAGCAGTTCTTC
d_call: TRBD1; v_call: TRBV5-1; j_call: TRBJ1-2; clone_size: -; cdr3_aa: CASARGRSVVNYGYTF; cdr3_nt: TGCGCCAGCGCCAGGGGGCGGTCCGTCGTCAACTATGGCTACACCTTC
d_call: -; v_call: TRBV5-1; j_call: TRBJ2-3; clone_size: -; cdr3_aa: CASSLYPVTDTQYF; cdr3_nt: TGCGCCAGCAGCCTATACCCCGTCACAGATACGCAGTATTTT
d_call: -; v_call: TRBV27; j_call: TRBJ2-7; clone_size: -; cdr3_aa: CASSLFGRTYEQYF; cdr3_nt: TGTGCCAGCAGTTTATTCGGGAGAACCTACGAGCAGTACTTC
d_call: -; v_call: TRBV6-1; j_call: TRBJ2-5; clone_size: -; cdr3_aa: CASNRMGGETQYF; cdr3_nt: TGTGCCAGCAACAGAATGGGGGGCGAGACCCAGTACTTC
d_call: -; v_call: TRBV25-1; j_call: TRBJ2-4; clone_size: -; cdr3_aa: CASGGTPLAKNIQYF; cdr3_nt: TGTGCCAGCGGTGGGACACCCCTAGCCAAAAACATTCAGTACTTC
d_call: TRBD1; v_call: TRBV28; j_call: TRBJ1-2; clone_size: -; cdr3_aa: CATEKTGWTYGYTF; cdr3_nt: TGTGCCACCGAAAAGACAGGGTGGACCTATGGCTACACCTTC
d_call: TRBD1; v_call: TRBV7-2; j_call: TRBJ2-7; clone_size: -; cdr3_aa: CASSGMGRDRGRLPYF; cdr3_nt: TGTGCCAGCAGCGGTATGGGACGGGACAGGGGGCGCCTACCGTACTTC
d_call: -; v_call: TRBV10-1; j_call: TRBJ1-2; clone_size: -; cdr3_aa: CASQVGGINYGYTF; cdr3_nt: TGCGCCAGCCAGGTCGGGGGGATCAACTATGGCTACACCTTC
d_call: -; v_call: TRBV11-2; j_call: TRBJ2-1; clone_size: -; cdr3_aa: CASSLVTVDEQFF; cdr3_nt: TGTGCCAGCAGCTTAGTTACGGTGGATGAGCAGTTCTTC
d_call: -; v_call: TRBV10-1; j_call: TRBJ1-5; clone_size: -; cdr3_aa: CASSVGVDQPQHF; cdr3_nt: TGCGCCAGCAGTGTGGGGGTTGATCAGCCCCAGCATTTT
d_call: -; v_call: TRBV30; j_call: TRBJ1-1; clone_size: -; cdr3_aa: CAWSETEAFF; cdr3_nt: TGTGCCTGGAGTGAGACTGAAGCTTTCTTT
d_call: -; v_call: TRBV5-5; j_call: TRBJ1-5; clone_size: -; cdr3_aa: CASSSGMAGGNQPQHF; cdr3_nt: TGTGCCAGCAGCTCGGGCATGGCTGGGGGCAATCAGCCCCAGCATTTT
d_call: -; v_call: TRBV9; j_call: TRBJ1-1; clone_size: -; cdr3_aa: CASSVGPGSNTEAFF; cdr3_nt: TGTGCCAGCAGCGTAGGTCCGGGTTCGAACACTGAAGCTTTCTTT
d_call: TRBD1; v_call: TRBV5-4; j_call: TRBJ1-2; clone_size: -; cdr3_aa: CASSSLDRANYGYTF; cdr3_nt: TGTGCCAGCAGCTCCCTGGACAGGGCTAACTATGGCTACACCTTC
d_call: TRBD2; v_call: TRBV19; j_call: TRBJ2-3; clone_size: once; cdr3_aa: CASSTSGREDTQYF; cdr3_nt: TGTGCCAGTAGTACGAGCGGGAGGGAGGATACGCAGTATTTT